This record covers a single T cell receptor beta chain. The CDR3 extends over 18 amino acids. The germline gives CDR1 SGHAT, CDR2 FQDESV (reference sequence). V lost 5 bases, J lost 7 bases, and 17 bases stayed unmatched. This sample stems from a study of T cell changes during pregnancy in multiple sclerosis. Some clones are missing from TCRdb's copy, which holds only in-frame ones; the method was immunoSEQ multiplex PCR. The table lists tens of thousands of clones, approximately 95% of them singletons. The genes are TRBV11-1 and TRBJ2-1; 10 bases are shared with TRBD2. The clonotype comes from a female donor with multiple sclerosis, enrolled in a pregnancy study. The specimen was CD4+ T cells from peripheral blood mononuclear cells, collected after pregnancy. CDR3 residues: CASSNPRQSGRARNEQFF. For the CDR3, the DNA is TGTGCCAGCAGCAACCCCCGACAAAGCGGGAGGGCAAGGAATGAGCAGTTCTTC.